This passage covers 8 T cell receptor beta chains from one sample sequenced in a study of identical twins. Each CDR3 protein is one row after TCRdb ran MiXCR on the 5' RACE reads. Of roughly 700,000 distinct CDR3 sequences listed, approximately 9% are singletons. This sample was also put to use in a study of yellow fever vaccine responses in identical twins.

Sequenced material: PBMCs. Receptors originate from a young woman in good health.

This chain uses TRBV5-5 with TRBJ2-7; D is ambiguous. Germline V gives CDR1 SGHKS, CDR2 YYEKEE (reference sequence). CDR3 length: 13 residues. Trimming cost V 4 bases and J 1 base, with 9 bases left between them. CDR3 sequence (DNA): TGTGCCAGCAGCATAGGACGGTCCTACGAGCAGTACTTC. Protein sequence: CASSIGRSYEQYF.

Only a few counts were recorded for this clonotype. The CDR3 DNA sequence: TGTGCCATCAGTGAGTTTAGCGGGATGATAGCCGAGCAGTACTTC. It specifies CAISEFSGMIAEQYF. This sequence joins TRBV10-3 and TRBJ2-7; 8 bases agree with TRBD2. Germline trimming cut 1 base from V and 6 bases from J; bases unmatched to any gene: 8. There are 15 residues in the CDR3. The germline V gene has CDR1 ENHRY and CDR2 SYGVKD.

In its sample, this clonotype was seen a few times. V gene TRBV7-9 combines with J gene TRBJ2-7, with D perhaps assigned TRBD1 or TRBD2 (6 bases each). CDR1 is SEHNR, CDR2 FQNEAQ, per germline (reference sequence). The CDR3 totals 14 residues. The ends were cut back, 3 bases at V and 6 bases at J, with 15 bases in the middle. The CDR3 sequence: CASSFGGTSTEQYF. For the CDR3, the DNA is TGTGCCAGCAGCTTCGGCGGGACATCAACCGAGCAGTACTTC. The complete variable domain, with remaining parts taken from reference TRBV7-9 and TRBJ2-7, reads DTGVSQNPRHKITKRGQNVTFRCDPISEHNRLYWYRQTLGQGPEFLTYFQNEAQLEKSRLLSDRFSAERPKGSFSTLEIQRTEQGDSAMYLCASSFGGTSTEQYFGPGTRLTVT.

The chain joins TRBV7-2 to TRBJ1-2; a weak D match, TRBD1 (5 bases). V shed 4 bases and J shed 4 bases, with 16 bases lying between them. Germline V gives CDR1 SGHTA, CDR2 FQGNSA. The CDR3 runs to 15 residues. CDR3 sequence: CASSSESGTAYGYTF. CDR3 sequence (DNA): TGTGCCAGCAGCTCCGAGTCCGGGACGGCCTATGGCTACACCTTC.

The chain carries TRBV25-1 and TRBJ1-1; TRBD1 is a possible D gene (6 bases). CDR3 length: 15 residues. Between the trimmed V and J ends, which lost 3 bases and 1 base, there was a span of 12 bases. The V gene's germline CDR1 is MGHDK and CDR2 SYGVNS. The CDR3: CASSELGATNTEAFF. The CDR3 region has the DNA TGTGCCAGCAGTGAGCTGGGGGCGACGAACACTGAAGCTTTCTTT. Complete variable domain (other parts from reference TRBV25-1 and TRBJ1-1): EADIYQTPRYLVIGTGKKITLECSQTMGHDKMYWYQQDPGMELHLIHYSYGVNSTEKGDLSSESTVSRIRTEHFPLTLESARPSHTSQYLCASSELGATNTEAFFGQGTRLTVV.

This clonotype was detected only a few times. V gene TRBV3-1 combines with J gene TRBJ1-1; D is uncertain. CDR1 LGHDT and CDR2 YNNKEL come from the germline V gene (reference sequence). V was pared by 4 bases and J by 7 bases, with 16 bases between. This CDR3 region has 14 residues. The CDR3 sequence: CASSRSDGNHEAFF. As DNA, the CDR3 is TGTGCCAGCAGCCGTTCCGACGGCAACCATGAAGCTTTCTTT.

This clonotype was seen more than once but under ten times. The CDR3 reads CASTGRGTEAFF. CDR3 coding DNA: TGTGCCAGCACCGGACGCGGGACTGAAGCTTTCTTT. The rearrangement joins TRBV6-5 to TRBJ1-1; D not resolved. Germline CDR1 MNHEY, CDR2 SVGAGI. Trimming pared 7 bases from V and 5 bases from J, leaving 11 bases between. The CDR3 spans 12 residues.

V is TRBV6-5 and J is TRBJ2-6, with D possibly being TRBD2 (5 bases). The CDR3 consists of 16 residues. Germline V gene data show CDR1 as MNHEY and CDR2 as SVGAGI. Between the trimmed V and J ends, which lost 4 bases and 1 base, there was a span of 11 bases. CDR3 amino acids: CASSFREGSGANVLTF. For the CDR3, the DNA is TGTGCCAGCAGTTTCCGCGAGGGATCTGGGGCCAACGTCCTGACTTTC.